The sequence of this TCR beta chain was determined in a study of cytomegalovirus exposure and HLA in healthy donors. V shed 4 bases and J shed 3 bases, with 6 bases lying between them. The CDR3 totals 13 residues. Germline-derived CDR1 and CDR2 are MRHNA and SNTAGT. The PCR used 60 Vbeta and 13 Jbeta primers. Method: immunoSEQ multiplex PCR; TCRdb's copy keeps in-frame clones and lacks some. Of about 82,000 clones listed, approximately 74% are singletons. This chain joins TRBV6-4 and TRBJ2-2; weak D call: TRBD2 (6 bases). What was sequenced was PBMCs. The source is a woman aged 50 to 60 in good health and CMV-seropositive. CDR3 sequence reads: CASSAGDTGELFF. The CDR3 DNA reads TGTGCCAGCAGTGCGGGAGACACCGGGGAGCTGTTTTTT.